These T cell receptor beta chains were read from a single sample in a study of cytomegalovirus exposure and HLA in healthy donors. Libraries were prepared by immunoSEQ multiplex PCR; TCRdb keeps only in-frame clonotypes and omits some of them. Of approximately 170,000 clones listed, roughly 80% are singletons. The sequencing sample was made of PBMCs. Receptors were obtained from a male donor in good health and CMV-seronegative. The CDR3 runs from the conserved cysteine through the conserved F or W. A D gene is named only where the DNA matches it firmly. Rows may omit the clone size; those that give it use once, few, many or a size class.

TRBD1,.,TRBV19,TRBJ1-5,15,CASSHTGGRAQPQHF,TGTGCCAGTAGCCATACAGGGGGGAGGGCTCAGCCCCAGCATTTT
.,.,TRBV5-6,TRBJ1-1,13,CASSRGLGTEAFF,TGTGCCAGCAGCCGGGGTTTGGGTACTGAAGCTTTCTTT
.,.,TRBV6-7,TRBJ1-2,14,CASSYSIGGRGYTF,TGTGCCAGCAGTTACTCGATAGGGGGACGTGGCTACACCTTC
.,.,TRBV5-6,TRBJ1-2,11,CASSLLLGYTF,TGTGCCAGCAGCTTGCTTCTGGGCTACACCTTC
TRBD2,.,TRBV7-7,TRBJ2-5,15,CASSLGSGAQETQYF,TGTGCCAGCAGCTTAGGGAGCGGGGCACAAGAGACCCAGTACTTC
TRBD2,few,TRBV28,TRBJ2-7,16,CASSPSQTSGSYEQYF,TGTGCCAGCAGTCCTTCTCAGACTAGCGGGAGCTACGAGCAGTACTTC
TRBD1,.,TRBV6-6,TRBJ2-1,13,CASSIIQGNEQFF,TGTGCCAGCAGTATAATACAGGGGAATGAGCAGTTCTTC
.,many,TRBV25-1,TRBJ1-4,13,CASSEYRNEKLFF,TGTGCCAGCAGTGAATACAGGAATGAAAAACTGTTTTTT
TRBD1,.,TRBV19,TRBJ1-2,15,CASSSGTGIGYGYTF,TGTGCCAGTAGTTCCGGGACAGGGATCGGCTATGGCTACACCTTC
.,.,TRBV2,TRBJ2-4,18,CASSESEEAALAKNIQYF,TGTGCCAGCAGTGAAAGTGAGGAAGCGGCCTTAGCCAAAAACATTCAGTACTTC
TRBD1,.,TRBV6-6,TRBJ1-3,16,CASSYTPGQGGNTIYF,TGTGCCAGCAGTTATACTCCGGGACAGGGGGGAAACACCATATATTTT
.,.,TRBV5-4,TRBJ1-3,14,CASSLDRAGNTIYF,TGTGCCAGCAGCTTGGACCGGGCTGGAAACACCATATATTTT
.,.,TRBV6-5,TRBJ2-3,15,CASSYGGAGTDTQYF,TGTGCCAGCAGTTACGGCGGGGCGGGCACAGATACGCAGTATTTT
TRBD1,few,TRBV5-1,TRBJ2-1,15,CASSFQDRGLNEQFF,TGCGCCAGCAGCTTCCAGGACAGGGGGCTCAATGAGCAGTTCTTC
.,.,TRBV19,TRBJ1-4,16,CASSPRRGGENEKLFF,TGTGCCAGTAGCCCGCGCAGGGGAGGGGAGAATGAAAAACTGTTTTTT
TRBD1,.,TRBV19,TRBJ2-1,15,CASTLDRGRMNEQFF,TGTGCCAGTACCCTGGACAGGGGGAGGATGAATGAGCAGTTCTTC
TRBD2,.,TRBV5-4,TRBJ2-3,17,CASSSVWTSGHTDTQYF,TGTGCCAGCAGCTCCGTCTGGACTAGCGGACACACAGATACGCAGTATTTT
TRBD2,.,TRBV7-6,TRBJ2-1,17,CASSLESWGLGFSEQFF,TGTGCCAGCAGCTTAGAGTCTTGGGGACTAGGGTTCAGCGAGCAGTTCTTC
.,.,TRBV2,TRBJ1-1,13,CASTNSEDTEAFF,TGTGCCAGCACTAACTCCGAGGACACTGAAGCTTTCTTT
.,.,TRBV28,TRBJ2-6,14,CASSLFSGANVLTF,TGTGCCAGCAGCCTCTTCTCTGGGGCCAACGTCCTGACTTTC
TRBD1,.,TRBV6-1,TRBJ1-4,14,CASSRQGLYEKLFF,TGTGCCAGCAGTCGACAGGGATTATACGAAAAACTGTTTTTT
TRBD2,.,TRBV7-7,TRBJ2-5,13,CASSVGLGETQYF,TGTGCCAGCAGTGTGGGACTAGGAGAGACCCAGTACTTC
.,.,TRBV2,TRBJ2-7,16,CASSEGRWGKDWEQYF,TGTGCCAGCAGTGAAGGCAGGTGGGGCAAGGATTGGGAGCAGTACTTC
TRBD1,.,TRBV2,TRBJ2-5,17,CASSGNPRGKKEETQYF,TGTGCCAGCAGCGGAAACCCCAGGGGGAAAAAAGAAGAGACCCAGTACTTC
.,.,TRBV28,TRBJ2-7,11,CASSLAREQYF,TGTGCCAGCAGTTTAGCCAGGGAGCAGTACTTC
TRBD1,.,TRBV7-9,TRBJ2-1,14,CASSPTGDYNEQFF,TGTGCCAGCAGCCCAACAGGGGACTACAATGAGCAGTTCTTC
TRBD1,.,TRBV10-1,TRBJ1-4,15,CASTMGQGANEKLFF,TGCGCCAGCACCATGGGACAGGGGGCGAATGAAAAACTGTTTTTT
.,.,TRBV5-1,TRBJ2-5,11,CASRAQETQYF,TGCGCCAGCAGAGCTCAAGAGACCCAGTACTTC
TRBD2,.,TRBV11-1,TRBJ2-3,16,CASSSPPGGGADTQYF,TGTGCCAGCAGCTCACCCCCCGGGGGGGGAGCAGATACGCAGTATTTT
TRBD1,.,TRBV7-9,TRBJ1-1,13,CASSSTGSTEAFF,TGTGCCAGCAGCTCGACAGGGAGCACTGAAGCTTTCTTT